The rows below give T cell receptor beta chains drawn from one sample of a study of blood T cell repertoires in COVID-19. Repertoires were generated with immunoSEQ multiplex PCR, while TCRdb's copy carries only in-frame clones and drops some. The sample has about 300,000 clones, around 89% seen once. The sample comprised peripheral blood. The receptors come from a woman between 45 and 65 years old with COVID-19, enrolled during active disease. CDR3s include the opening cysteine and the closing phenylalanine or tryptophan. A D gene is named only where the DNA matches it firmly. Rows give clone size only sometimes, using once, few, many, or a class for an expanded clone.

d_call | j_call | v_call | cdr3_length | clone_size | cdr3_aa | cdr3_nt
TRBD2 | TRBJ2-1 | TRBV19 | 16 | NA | CASKGTSSSSYNEQFF | TGTGCCAGTAAGGGGACTAGCAGTTCATCCTACAATGAGCAGTTCTTC
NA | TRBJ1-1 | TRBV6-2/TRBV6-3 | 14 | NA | CASSLSPGGTEAFF | TGTGCCAGCAGTCTCTCCCCGGGCGGGACTGAAGCTTTCTTT
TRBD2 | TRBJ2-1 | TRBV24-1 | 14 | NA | CATQTGSGRYEQFF | TGTGCCACCCAAACGGGTAGCGGGAGATATGAGCAGTTCTTC
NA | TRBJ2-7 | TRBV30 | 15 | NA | CAWRRGGTGSYEQYF | TGTGCCTGGAGACGAGGCGGGACCGGCTCCTACGAGCAGTACTTC
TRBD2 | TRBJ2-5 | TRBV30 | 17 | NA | CAWSSYGWGGYQETQYF | TGTGCCTGGAGTAGTTACGGGTGGGGGGGATACCAAGAGACCCAGTACTTC
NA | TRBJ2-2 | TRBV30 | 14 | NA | CAWSGGDRTGELFF | TGTGCCTGGAGTGGGGGGGACCGCACCGGGGAGCTGTTTTTT
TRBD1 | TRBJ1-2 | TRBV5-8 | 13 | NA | CASSGTAPGGYTF | TGTGCCAGCAGCGGGACAGCGCCGGGGGGCTACACCTTC
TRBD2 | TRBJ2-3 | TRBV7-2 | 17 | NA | CASSSLAGAGRSDTQYF | TGTGCCAGCAGCTCACTAGCGGGAGCCGGGAGGTCAGATACGCAGTATTTT
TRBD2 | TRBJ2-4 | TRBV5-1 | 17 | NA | CASSSSFIAGGKNIQYF | TGCGCCAGCAGCTCCTCGTTTATAGCGGGAGGTAAAAACATTCAGTACTTC
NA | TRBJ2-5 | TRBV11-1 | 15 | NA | CASSPGPRAGETQYF | TGTGCCAGCAGCCCCGGACCCCGGGCGGGAGAGACCCAGTACTTC
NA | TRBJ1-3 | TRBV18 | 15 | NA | CASSPDGYSGNTIYF | TGTGCCAGCTCACCCGACGGGTACTCTGGAAACACCATATATTTT
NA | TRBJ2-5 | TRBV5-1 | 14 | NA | CASQDRLNQETQYF | TGCGCCAGCCAGGACAGACTAAACCAAGAGACCCAGTACTTC
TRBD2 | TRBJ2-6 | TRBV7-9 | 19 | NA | CASSLKPSSGRFGANVLTF | TGTGCCAGCAGCTTAAAACCTAGCTCCGGGAGGTTTGGGGCCAACGTCCTGACTTTC
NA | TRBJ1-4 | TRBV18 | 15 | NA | CASSPPRTTNEKLFF | TGTGCCAGCTCACCACCGCGTACAACTAATGAAAAACTGTTTTTT
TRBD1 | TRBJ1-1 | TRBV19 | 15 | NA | CATSDRGPMNTEAFF | TGTGCCACCTCGGACAGGGGGCCTATGAACACTGAAGCTTTCTTT
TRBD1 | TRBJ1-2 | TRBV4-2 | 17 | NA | CASSQEARTGTRYGYTF | TGTGCCAGCAGCCAAGAAGCCCGGACAGGGACGCGCTATGGCTACACCTTC
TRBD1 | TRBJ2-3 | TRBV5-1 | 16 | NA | CASSSNPGQYTDTQYF | TGCGCCAGCAGCTCCAACCCGGGACAGTACACAGATACGCAGTATTTT
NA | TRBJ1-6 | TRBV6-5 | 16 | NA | CASSSPKKGVNSPLHF | TGTGCCAGCAGTTCCCCAAAAAAGGGGGTTAATTCACCCCTCCACTTT
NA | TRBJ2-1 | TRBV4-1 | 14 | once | CASSQDMTMGEQFF | TGCGCCAGCAGCCAAGATATGACTATGGGTGAGCAGTTCTTC
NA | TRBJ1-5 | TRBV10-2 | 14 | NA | CASSVAGSNQPQHF | TGCGCCAGCAGTGTGGCGGGTAGCAATCAGCCCCAGCATTTT
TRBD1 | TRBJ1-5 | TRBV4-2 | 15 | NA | CASSQQGTGGQPQHF | TGTGCCAGCAGCCAACAAGGGACAGGGGGCCAGCCCCAGCATTTT
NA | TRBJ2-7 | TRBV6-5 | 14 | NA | CASIRLGQGGEQYF | TGTGCCAGCATCCGACTCGGGCAGGGAGGCGAGCAGTACTTC
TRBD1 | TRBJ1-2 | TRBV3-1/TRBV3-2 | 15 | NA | CASSTRDRMVDGYTF | TGTGCCAGCAGCACCCGGGACAGGATGGTGGATGGCTACACCTTC
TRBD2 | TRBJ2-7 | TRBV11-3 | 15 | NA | CASSPRTSGKDEQYF | TGTGCCAGCAGCCCTCGGACTAGCGGGAAAGACGAGCAGTACTTC
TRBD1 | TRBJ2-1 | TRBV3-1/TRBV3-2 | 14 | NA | CASSQYDRVHEQFF | TGTGCCAGCAGCCAATATGACAGGGTGCATGAGCAGTTCTTC
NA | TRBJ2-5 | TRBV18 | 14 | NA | CASSPRVQGETQYF | TGTGCCAGCTCACCACGGGTCCAGGGCGAGACCCAGTACTTC
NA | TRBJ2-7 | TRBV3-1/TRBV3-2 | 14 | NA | CASSQVTGDYEQYF | TGTGCCAGCAGCCAAGTTACGGGGGACTACGAGCAGTACTTC
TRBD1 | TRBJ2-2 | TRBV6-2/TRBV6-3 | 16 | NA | CASSLRDRADTGELFF | TGTGCCAGCAGCTTACGGGACAGGGCAGACACCGGGGAGCTGTTTTTT
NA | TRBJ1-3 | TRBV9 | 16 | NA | CASSVATGLSGNTIYF | TGTGCCAGCAGCGTAGCAACAGGCCTCTCTGGAAACACCATATATTTT
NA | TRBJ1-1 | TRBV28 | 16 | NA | CASSLTETDPNTEAFF | TGTGCCAGCAGTTTAACAGAAACCGACCCTAACACTGAAGCTTTCTTT
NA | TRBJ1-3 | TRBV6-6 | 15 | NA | CASSLKGLSGNTIYF | TGTGCCAGCAGTTTGAAGGGGCTCTCTGGAAACACCATATATTTT
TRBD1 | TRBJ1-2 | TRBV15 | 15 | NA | CATSREDRALGGYTF | TGTGCCACCAGCAGAGAAGACAGGGCTTTGGGTGGCTACACCTTC
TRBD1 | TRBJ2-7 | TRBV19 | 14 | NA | CASSLGQGAYEQYF | TGTGCCAGTAGTCTCGGACAGGGGGCTTATGAGCAGTACTTC
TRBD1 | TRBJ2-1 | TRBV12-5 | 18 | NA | CASGLSLAVGTGEYEQFF | TGTGCTAGTGGTTTGTCGCTGGCGGTGGGGACAGGGGAGTATGAGCAGTTCTTC
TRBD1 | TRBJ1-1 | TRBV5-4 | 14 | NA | CASSLGQGASEAFF | TGTGCCAGCAGCTTGGGACAGGGGGCATCTGAAGCTTTCTTT
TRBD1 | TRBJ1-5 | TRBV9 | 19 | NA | CASSVERGRWISSNQPQHF | TGTGCCAGCAGCGTAGAGAGGGGGCGGTGGATATCTAGCAATCAGCCCCAGCATTTT
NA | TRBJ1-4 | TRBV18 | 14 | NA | CASSPQGGGEKLFF | TGTGCCAGCTCACCACAGGGAGGGGGTGAAAAACTGTTTTTT
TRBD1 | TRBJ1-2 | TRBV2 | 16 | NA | CASSRLPPGQGYGYTF | TGTGCCAGCAGCCGACTGCCCCCCGGACAGGGTTATGGCTACACCTTC
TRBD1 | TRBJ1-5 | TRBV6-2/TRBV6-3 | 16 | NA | CASSTRRRGDNQPQHF | TGTGCCAGCAGTACCAGGCGCAGGGGGGACAATCAGCCCCAGCATTTT
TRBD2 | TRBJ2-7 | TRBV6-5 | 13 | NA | CATRLAGDREQYF | TGTGCCACCAGACTAGCGGGGGACCGGGAGCAGTACTTC
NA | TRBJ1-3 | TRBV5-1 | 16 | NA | CASSQLWGEVGNTIYF | TGCGCCAGCAGCCAGCTGTGGGGGGAAGTTGGAAACACCATATATTTT
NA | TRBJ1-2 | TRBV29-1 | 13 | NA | CSSSNGGNYGYTF | TGCAGCTCTTCAAACGGGGGAAACTATGGCTACACCTTC
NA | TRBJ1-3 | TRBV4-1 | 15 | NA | CASSQVGTRGNTIYF | TGCGCCAGCAGCCAAGTGGGGACACGAGGAAACACCATATATTTT
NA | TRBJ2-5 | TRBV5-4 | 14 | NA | CASSLGHNQETQYF | TGTGCCAGCAGCCTAGGCCACAACCAAGAGACCCAGTACTTC
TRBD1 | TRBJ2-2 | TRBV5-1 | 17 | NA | CASSLGRRTGAIGELFF | TGCGCCAGCAGCTTGGGCAGGCGGACAGGGGCAATCGGGGAGCTGTTTTTT
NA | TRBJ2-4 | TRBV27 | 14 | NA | CASSLEGSKNIQYF | TGTGCCAGCAGTTTGGAGGGGAGCAAAAACATTCAGTACTTC
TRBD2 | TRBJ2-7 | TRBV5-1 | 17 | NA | CASSFVGLAGGPHEQYF | TGCGCCAGCAGCTTTGTGGGACTAGCGGGAGGGCCCCACGAGCAGTACTTC